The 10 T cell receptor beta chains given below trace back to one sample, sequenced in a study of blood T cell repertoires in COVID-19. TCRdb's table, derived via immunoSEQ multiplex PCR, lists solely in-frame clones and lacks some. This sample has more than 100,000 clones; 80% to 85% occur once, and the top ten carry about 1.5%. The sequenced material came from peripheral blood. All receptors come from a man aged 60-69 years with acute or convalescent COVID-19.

This CDR3 is CASSQHPAGTGGTGELFF. CDR3 nucleotide sequence: TGTGCCAGCAGCCAGCACCCAGCCGGGACAGGTGGAACCGGGGAGCTGTTTTTT. This sequence joins TRBV3-1 (or the pseudogene TRBV3-2) and TRBJ2-2, with 8 nucleotides matching TRBD1. With 3 bases clipped from V and 5 bases from J, the junction kept 14 bases outside the gene matches. Germline loops: CDR1 LGHDT, CDR2 YNNKEL (reference sequence). CDR3 length: 18 amino acids.

CDR3 sequence: CASSPKSSGDTEAFF. The DNA of the CDR3 is TGTGCCAGCTCACCAAAGTCCTCCGGGGACACTGAAGCTTTCTTT. This chain uses TRBV18 with TRBJ1-1; D is uncertain. V was shortened by 2 bases and J by 3 bases, with 13 bases between the two germline ends. CDR3 length: 15 residues. Germline CDR1 KGHSH, CDR2 LQKENI.

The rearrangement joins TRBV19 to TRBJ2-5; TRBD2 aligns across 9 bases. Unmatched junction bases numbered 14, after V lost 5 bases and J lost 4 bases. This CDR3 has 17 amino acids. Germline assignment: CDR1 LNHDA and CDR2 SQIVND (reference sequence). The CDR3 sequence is CASSPTPGLAGLETQYF. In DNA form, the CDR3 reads TGTGCCAGTAGTCCAACCCCGGGGCTAGCGGGACTAGAGACCCAGTACTTC.

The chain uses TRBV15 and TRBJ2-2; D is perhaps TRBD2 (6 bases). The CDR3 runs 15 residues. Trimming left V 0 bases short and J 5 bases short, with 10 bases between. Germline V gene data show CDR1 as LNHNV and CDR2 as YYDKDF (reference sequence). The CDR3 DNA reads TGTGCCACCAGCAGAGAGGTTCTAGCGACCGGGGAGCTGTTTTTT. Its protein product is CATSREVLATGELFF.

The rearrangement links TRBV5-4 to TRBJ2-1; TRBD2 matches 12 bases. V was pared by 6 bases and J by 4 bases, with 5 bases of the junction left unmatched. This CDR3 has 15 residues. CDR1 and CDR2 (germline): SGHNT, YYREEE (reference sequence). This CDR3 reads CASKTSGSIYNEQFF. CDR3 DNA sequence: TGTGCCAGCAAGACTAGCGGGAGTATATACAATGAGCAGTTCTTC.

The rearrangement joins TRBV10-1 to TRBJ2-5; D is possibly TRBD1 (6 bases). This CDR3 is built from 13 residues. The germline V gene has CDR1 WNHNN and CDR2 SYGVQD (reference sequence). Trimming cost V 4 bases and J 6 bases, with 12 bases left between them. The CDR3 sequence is CASSGQVGQTQYF. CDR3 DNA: TGCGCCAGCAGTGGACAGGTGGGGCAGACCCAGTACTTC.

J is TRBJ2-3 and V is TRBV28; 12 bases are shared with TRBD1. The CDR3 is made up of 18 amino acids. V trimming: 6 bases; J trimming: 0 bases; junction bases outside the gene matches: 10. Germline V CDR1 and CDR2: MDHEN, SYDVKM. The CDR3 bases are TGTGCCAGCAGGGGACAGGGGGCTAGCGGCTTTAGCACAGATACGCAGTATTTT. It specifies CASRGQGASGFSTDTQYF.

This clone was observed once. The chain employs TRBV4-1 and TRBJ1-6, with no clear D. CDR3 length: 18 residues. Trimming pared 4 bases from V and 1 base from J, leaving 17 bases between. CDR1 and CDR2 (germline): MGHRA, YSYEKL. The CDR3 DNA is TGCGCCAGCAGCCCAGGACTTTTGGGTAGTTCCTATAATTCACCCCTCCACTTT. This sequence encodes CASSPGLLGSSYNSPLHF.

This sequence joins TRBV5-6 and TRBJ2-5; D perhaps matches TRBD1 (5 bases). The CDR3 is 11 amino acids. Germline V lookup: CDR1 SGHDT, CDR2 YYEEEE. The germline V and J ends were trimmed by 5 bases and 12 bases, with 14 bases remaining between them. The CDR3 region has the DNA TGTGCCAGCAGTTCTATTGCAGGGAAGTACTTC. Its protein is CASSSIAGKYF.

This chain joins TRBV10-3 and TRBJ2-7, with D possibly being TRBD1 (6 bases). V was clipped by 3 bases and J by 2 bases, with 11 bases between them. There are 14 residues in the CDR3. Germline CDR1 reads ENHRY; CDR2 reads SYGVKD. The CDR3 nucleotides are TGTGCCATCAGTGATAGGACAGACCCCTACGAGCAGTACTTC. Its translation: CAISDRTDPYEQYF.